The 17 T cell receptor beta chains in this list originate from one sample, sequenced in a study of OX40 agonist ivuxolimab in advanced cancers. TCRdb's copy holds only in-frame clones and misses some; the assay was immunoSEQ multiplex PCR. The sample holds more than 45,000 clones; almost 85% are singletons and the top ten take approximately 4.2%. The sequencing here drew on CD4+ or CD8+ T cells sorted from blood, taken in a trial of the OX40 agonist ivuxolimab. Receptor source: an adult with an advanced solid tumor such as melanoma, head and neck, liver or kidney cancer.

The genes are TRBV9 and TRBJ2-3; the D gene could be TRBD1 or TRBD2 (5 bases each). The length of the CDR3 is 15 residues. Germline V gene sequence: CDR1 SGDLS, CDR2 YYNGEE. Trimming removed 4 bases at V and 5 bases at J, with 17 bases between. CDR3 bases: TGTGCCAGCAGCTACAGCTGGGGTGGGGGAGATACGCAGTATTTT. Translation gives CASSYSWGGGDTQYF.

This clone was counted only a few times. The rearrangement uses TRBV11-2 and TRBJ2-7; D possibly corresponds to TRBD2 (6 bases). The V gene lost 4 bases and the J gene lost 1 base, with 11 bases spanning the gap. Germline V gene sequence: CDR1 SGHAT, CDR2 FQNNGV. This CDR3 is 14 amino acids long. CDR3 loop: CASSSWDSSYEQYF. Written as DNA, the CDR3 is TGTGCCAGCAGCTCTTGGGACTCTTCCTACGAGCAGTACTTC.

The rearrangement uses TRBV4-1 and TRBJ1-2; possible D gene TRBD1, 5 bases. Germline values: CDR1 MGHRA, CDR2 YSYEKL. V was pared by 4 bases and J by 3 bases, with 21 bases between. The CDR3 has 17 residues. The chain's CDR3 is CASSPTATASKYYGYTF. As DNA, the CDR3 is TGCGCCAGCAGCCCTACCGCGACAGCCTCGAAATACTATGGCTACACCTTC.

The gene calls are TRBV5-1 and TRBJ2-5; unclear D gene. Per the germline V gene, CDR1 is SGHRS and CDR2 is YFSETQ. The V end lost 0 bases, the J end lost 1 base, and 4 bases lay between the germline ends. The length of the CDR3 is 13 residues. CDR3 DNA sequence: TGCGCCAGCAGCTTGGCCCCCCAAGAGACCCAGTACTTC. This codes for CASSLAPQETQYF.

CDR3 residues: CATSRDFSESKGQFF. The CDR3 DNA sequence: TGTGCCACCAGCAGAGATTTTTCAGAATCAAAGGGGCAGTTCTTC. The chain couples TRBV15 to TRBJ2-1; D remains unclear. CDR1 is LNHNV, CDR2 YYDKDF, per germline (reference sequence). V lost 0 bases and J lost 12, with 18 bases in between. The CDR3 has 15 residues.

The V gene is TRBV5-5, the J gene TRBJ2-2, with 7 bases lining up with TRBD1. Unmatched junction bases numbered 7, after V lost 6 bases and J lost 2 bases. CDR1 is SGHKS, CDR2 YYEKEE, per germline (reference sequence). This CDR3 region has 15 residues. The CDR3 bases are TGTGCCAGCAACCAGGGGGTTGGAAACACCGGGGAGCTGTTTTTT. It is translated as CASNQGVGNTGELFF.

The chain has TRBV7-5 and TRBJ2-1; TRBD2 is the table's D call and was not checked against the DNA. TRBV7-5 is shown as a pseudogene. The CDR3 loop spans 15 amino acids. CDR3 protein: CVRSLAGASPGGQFF. The CDR3 nucleotides read TGTGTCAGAAGCTTAGCGGGTGCGTCCCCCGGCGGGCAGTTCTTC.

The table lists this clone with a few counts. The rearrangement joins TRBV9 to TRBJ2-2; 7 bases fit TRBD2. The CDR3 consists of 13 residues. The V segment lost 8 bases and the J segment 7 bases; nucleotides outside the gene matches: 8. Germline-derived CDR1 and CDR2 are SGDLS and YYNGEE. The CDR3 loop is CASSAGVVGELFF. For the CDR3, the DNA is TGTGCCAGTTCGGCGGGAGTGGTCGGGGAGCTGTTTTTT.

CDR3 in DNA: TGTGCCAGCAGCCAGACCGGGGCCATAAATGAAAAACTGTTTTTT. This codes for CASSQTGAINEKLFF. The V call is TRBV4-2, the J call TRBJ1-4; D possibly corresponds to TRBD1 (5 bases). The CDR3 spans 15 residues. V lost 3 bases and J lost 5, with 13 bases in between. Germline V gene sequence: CDR1 LGHNA, CDR2 YNFKEQ.

The V gene is TRBV11-3, the J gene TRBJ2-7, with 9 bases that match TRBD2. With V trimmed by 1 base and J by 0 bases, 4 bases remained unmatched. The CDR3 totals 16 residues. Germline V CDR1 and CDR2: SGHNT, YENEEA. The DNA of the CDR3 is TGTGCCAGCAGCTTAGGACTAGCGGTGAGCTCCTACGAGCAGTACTTC. Translating it yields CASSLGLAVSSYEQYF.

The genes are TRBV6-5 and TRBJ2-1; maybe TRBD2 (6 bases). From germline, CDR1 is MNHEY and CDR2 SVGAGI. V dropped 4 bases and J dropped 2 bases, with 9 bases sitting between them. The CDR3 covers 14 residues. The CDR3 DNA follows: TGTGCCAGCAGTTCCCGCGGGACCTACAATGAGCAGTTCTTC. As protein: CASSSRGTYNEQFF.

The chain has TRBV19 and TRBJ1-5, with D maybe TRBD1 (5 bases). This CDR3 has 15 amino acids. The V gene lost 2 bases and the J gene lost 5 bases, with 13 bases spanning the gap. Germline V CDR1 and CDR2: LNHDA, SQIVND (reference sequence). CDR3 protein: CASSITGLYDQPQHF. In DNA form, the CDR3 reads TGTGCCAGTAGTATAACAGGCCTTTACGATCAGCCCCAGCATTTT.

V usage is TRBV29-1 and J usage is TRBJ2-3, with 7 bases aligning to TRBD1. The germline gives CDR1 SQVTM, CDR2 ANQGSEA. Unmatched junction bases numbered 4, after V lost 4 bases and J lost 0 bases. This CDR3 contains 14 residues. CDR3 in DNA: TGCAGCGTTGTAGCGACAGGGAGCACAGATACGCAGTATTTT. Protein: CSVVATGSTDTQYF.

This chain uses TRBV28 with TRBJ2-1, with no clear D. V gave up 3 bases and J gave up 9 bases, with 9 bases separating them. CDR1 MDHEN and CDR2 SYDVKM come from the germline V gene. This CDR3 is 12 amino acids long. CDR3 sequence (DNA): TGTGCCAGCAGTTTTTGGGGATTTGAGCAGTTCTTC. Protein product: CASSFWGFEQFF.

This chain links TRBV9 with TRBJ2-3; D is unresolved. Germline assignment: CDR1 SGDLS and CDR2 YYNGEE. V was pared by 0 bases and J by 1 base, with 9 bases between. The CDR3 sequence is 15 residues long. CDR3 nucleotide sequence: TGTGCCAGCAGCGTAGGGACCGCAGGCACAGATACGCAGTATTTT. Translated, it gives CASSVGTAGTDTQYF.

This clone appeared a single time. CDR3 region: CASSEAVSVAFF. The CDR3 DNA reads as TGTGCCAGCAGTGAAGCAGTGTCGGTAGCTTTCTTT. The chain couples TRBV2 to TRBJ1-1; no reliable D call. Trimming stripped 0 bases from V and 10 bases from J, with 9 bases between. CDR1 is SNHLY, CDR2 FYNNEI, per germline. This CDR3 has 12 residues.

This chain joins TRBV5-1 and TRBJ2-7; TRBD1 matches at 7 bases. V lost 2 bases, J lost 2 bases, and 10 bases stayed unmatched. CDR1 and CDR2 (germline): SGHRS, YFSETQ. CDR3 length: 16 residues. This chain's CDR3 is CASSFGIGTVPYEQYF. The DNA for the CDR3 is TGCGCCAGCAGCTTCGGGATCGGGACAGTTCCCTACGAGCAGTACTTC.